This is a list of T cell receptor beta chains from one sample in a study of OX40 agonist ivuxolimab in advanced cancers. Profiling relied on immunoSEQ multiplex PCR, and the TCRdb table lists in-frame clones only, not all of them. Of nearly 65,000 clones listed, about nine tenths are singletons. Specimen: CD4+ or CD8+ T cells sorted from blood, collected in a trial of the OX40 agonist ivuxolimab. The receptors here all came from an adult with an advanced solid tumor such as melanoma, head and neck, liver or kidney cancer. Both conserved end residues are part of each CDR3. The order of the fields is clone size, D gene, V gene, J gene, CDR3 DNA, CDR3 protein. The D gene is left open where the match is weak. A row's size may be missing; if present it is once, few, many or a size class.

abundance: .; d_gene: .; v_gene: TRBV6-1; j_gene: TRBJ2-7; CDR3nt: TGTGCCAGCAGTGAATGGGAGGCCGAGCAGTACTTC; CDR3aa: CASSEWEAEQYF
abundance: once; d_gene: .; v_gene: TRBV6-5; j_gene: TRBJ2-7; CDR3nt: TGTGCCAGCAGTCGCGGACGGACCTTCCTCTACGAGCAGTACTTC; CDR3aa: CASSRGRTFLYEQYF
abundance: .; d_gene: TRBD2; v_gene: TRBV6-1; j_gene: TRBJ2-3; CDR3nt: TGTGCCAGCCAAGGACTAGCGACTAGCACAGATACGCAGTATTTT; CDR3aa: CASQGLATSTDTQYF
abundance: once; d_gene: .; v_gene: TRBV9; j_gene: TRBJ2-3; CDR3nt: TGTGCCAGCAGCGTAGGACGGGGGCGCCTTCCAGATACGCAGTATTTT; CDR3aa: CASSVGRGRLPDTQYF
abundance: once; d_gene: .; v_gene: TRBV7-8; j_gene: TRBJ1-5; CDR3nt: TGTGCCAGCAGCTTATTCGCCGGGGGCGGCAATCAGCCCCAGCATTTT; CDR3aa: CASSLFAGGGNQPQHF
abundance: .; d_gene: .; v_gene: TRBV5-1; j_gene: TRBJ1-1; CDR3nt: TGCGCCAGCAGCTTGGTGTCTTACACTGAAGCTTTCTTT; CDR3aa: CASSLVSYTEAFF
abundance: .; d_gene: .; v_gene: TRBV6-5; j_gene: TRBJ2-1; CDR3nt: TGTGCCAGCAGTTACCAGGACGAAGACAATGAGCAGTTCTTC; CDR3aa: CASSYQDEDNEQFF
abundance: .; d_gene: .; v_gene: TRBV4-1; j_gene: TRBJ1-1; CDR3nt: TGCGCCAGCAGCCAAGATAGGGACACTGAAGCTTTCTTT; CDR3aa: CASSQDRDTEAFF
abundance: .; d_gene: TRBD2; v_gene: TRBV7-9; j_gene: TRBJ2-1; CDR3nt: TGTGCCAGCTGGGACTACCGTGGGGGGGAGCAGTTCTTC; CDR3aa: CASWDYRGGEQFF
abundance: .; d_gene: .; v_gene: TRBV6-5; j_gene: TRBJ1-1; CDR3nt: TGTGCCAGCAGTTTGGGACAAATAAACACTGAAGCTTTCTTT; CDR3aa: CASSLGQINTEAFF
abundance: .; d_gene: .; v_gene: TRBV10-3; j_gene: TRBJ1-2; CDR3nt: TGTGCCACCTCTCACGGGGGAGCTCCCCTCTATGGCTACACCTTC; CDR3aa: CATSHGGAPLYGYTF
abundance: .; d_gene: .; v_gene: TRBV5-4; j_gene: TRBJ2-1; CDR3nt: TGTGCCAGCAGCTTTGCGAGCTCCTACAATGAGCAGTTCTTC; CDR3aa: CASSFASSYNEQFF
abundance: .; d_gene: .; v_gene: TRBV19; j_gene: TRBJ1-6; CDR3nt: TGTGCCAGTAGTATCCTTGGCCGTAATAATTCACCCCTCCACTTT; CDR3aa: CASSILGRNNSPLHF
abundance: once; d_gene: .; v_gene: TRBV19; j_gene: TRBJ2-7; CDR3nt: TGTGCCAGTAGTATCCTAGCAGCCAGCGAGCAGTACTTC; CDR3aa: CASSILAASEQYF
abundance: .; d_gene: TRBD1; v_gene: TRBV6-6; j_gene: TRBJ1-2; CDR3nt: TGTGCCAGCAGTTACTCGTATCTCGGGACAGCCCATGGCTACACCTTC; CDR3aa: CASSYSYLGTAHGYTF
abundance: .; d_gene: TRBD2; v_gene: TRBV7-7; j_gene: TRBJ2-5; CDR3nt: TGTGCTAGCAGCTTAAACCTAGCGGGGCGGGAGACCCAGTACTTC; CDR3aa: CASSLNLAGRETQYF
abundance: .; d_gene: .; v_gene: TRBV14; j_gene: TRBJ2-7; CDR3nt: TGTGCCAGCAGCCTCGGGACGGGACACGAGCAGTACTTC; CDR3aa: CASSLGTGHEQYF
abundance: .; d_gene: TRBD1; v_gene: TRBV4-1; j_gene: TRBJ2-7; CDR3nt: TGCGCCAGCAGCAGACCCGGGACAGGGGGCTTCTACGAGCAGTACTTC; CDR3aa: CASSRPGTGGFYEQYF
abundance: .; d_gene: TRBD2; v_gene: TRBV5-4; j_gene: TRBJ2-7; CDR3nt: TGTGCCAGCGGAGCGGGAGGGCCCTTCGAGCAGTACTTC; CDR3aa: CASGAGGPFEQYF
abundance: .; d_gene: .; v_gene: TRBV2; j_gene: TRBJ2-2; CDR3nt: TGTGCCAGCATTAGTTTAGGCGGGGAGCTGTTTTTT; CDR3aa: CASISLGGELFF
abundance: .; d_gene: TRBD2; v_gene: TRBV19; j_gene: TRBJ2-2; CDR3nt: TGTGCCAGTACCGGCAGGAGAAGCGGGAGGACGGACGGGGAGCTGTTTTTT; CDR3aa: CASTGRRSGRTDGELFF
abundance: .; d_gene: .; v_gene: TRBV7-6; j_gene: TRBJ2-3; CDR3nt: TGTGCCAGCAGCTTAAGAGGGGGGAGCACAGATACGCAGTATTTT; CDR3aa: CASSLRGGSTDTQYF
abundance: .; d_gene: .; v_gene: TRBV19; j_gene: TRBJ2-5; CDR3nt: TGTGCCAGTAGTACGGAGGGTCAAGAGACCCAGTACTTC; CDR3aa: CASSTEGQETQYF
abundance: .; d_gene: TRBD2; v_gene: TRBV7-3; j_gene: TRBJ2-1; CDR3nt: TGTGCCAGCAGCACGGGGGGGCCGAATGAGCAGTTCTTC; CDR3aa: CASSTGGPNEQFF
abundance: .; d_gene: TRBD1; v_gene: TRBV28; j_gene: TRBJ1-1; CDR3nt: TGTGCCAGCAGCTCAACCCGCGAACAGGGGGTCGCTGAAGCTTTCTTT; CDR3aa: CASSSTREQGVAEAFF
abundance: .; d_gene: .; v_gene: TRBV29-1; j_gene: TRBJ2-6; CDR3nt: TGCAGCCCCGGGCACAGGGATTTCGGCTCTGGGGCCAACGTCCTGACTTTC; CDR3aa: CSPGHRDFGSGANVLTF
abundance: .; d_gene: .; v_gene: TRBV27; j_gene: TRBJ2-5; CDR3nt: TGTGCCAGCAGTTTAGGGTGGGGTAAAGAGACCCAGTACTTC; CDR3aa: CASSLGWGKETQYF
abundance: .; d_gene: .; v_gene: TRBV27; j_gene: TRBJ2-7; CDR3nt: TGTGCCAGCAGTTTATCAGTATTGGGCGCTGGGGAGCAGTACTTC; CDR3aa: CASSLSVLGAGEQYF
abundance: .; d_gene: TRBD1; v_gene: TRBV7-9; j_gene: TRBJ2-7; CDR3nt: TGTGCCAGCAGCTTAGGCCTTTCATATGGGACAGGGTCCTACGAGCAGTACTTC; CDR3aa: CASSLGLSYGTGSYEQYF
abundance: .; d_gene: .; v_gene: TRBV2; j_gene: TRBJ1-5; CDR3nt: TGTGCCAGCAGTGAACGTGGGCGGCTAGCCTCCAATCAGCCCCAGCATTTT; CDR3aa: CASSERGRLASNQPQHF
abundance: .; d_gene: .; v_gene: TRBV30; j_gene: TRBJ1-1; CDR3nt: TGTGCCGGCAACCCCACGGGGGTGCTGAACACTGAAGCTTTCTTT; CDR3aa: CAGNPTGVLNTEAFF
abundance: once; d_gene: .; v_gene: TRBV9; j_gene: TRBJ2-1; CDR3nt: TGTGCCAGCAGCGTCAACTCCCCCAATGAGCAGTTCTTC; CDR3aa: CASSVNSPNEQFF
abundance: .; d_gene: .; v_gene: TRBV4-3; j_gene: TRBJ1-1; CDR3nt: TGCGCCAGCAGCCAAGAATGGGTAGTTATGCGGATCACTGAAGCTTTCTTT; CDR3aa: CASSQEWVVMRITEAFF
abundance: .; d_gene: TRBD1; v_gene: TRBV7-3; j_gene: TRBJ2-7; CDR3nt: TGTGCCAGCAGCTTAACGGGACAGCCCCTCGAGCAGTACTTC; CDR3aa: CASSLTGQPLEQYF
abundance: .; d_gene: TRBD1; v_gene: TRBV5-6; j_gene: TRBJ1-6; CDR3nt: TGTGCCAGCATCCAGAACAGGGGGAAGAATTCACCCCTCCACTTT; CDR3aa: CASIQNRGKNSPLHF
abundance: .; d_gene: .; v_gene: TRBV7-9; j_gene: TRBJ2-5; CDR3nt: TGTGCCAGCAGCGAGGGACGGGAGACCCAGTACTTC; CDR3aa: CASSEGRETQYF
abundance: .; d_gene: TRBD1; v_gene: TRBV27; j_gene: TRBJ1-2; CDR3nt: TGTGCCACCGCGGGTGACAGGGGATTATTCTATGGCTACACCTTC; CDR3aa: CATAGDRGLFYGYTF
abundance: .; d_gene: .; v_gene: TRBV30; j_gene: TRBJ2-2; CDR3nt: TGTGCCTGGAGTGTAGCTGGAAACACCGGGGAGCTGTTTTTT; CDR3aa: CAWSVAGNTGELFF
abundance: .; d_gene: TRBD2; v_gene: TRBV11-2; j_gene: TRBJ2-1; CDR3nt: TGTGCCAGCAGCTTACCCTCTAGCGGAATCTACAATGAGCAGTTCTTC; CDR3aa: CASSLPSSGIYNEQFF
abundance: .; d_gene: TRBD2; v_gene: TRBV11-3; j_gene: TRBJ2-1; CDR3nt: TGTGCCAGCAGTCGGACTAGCGGCTTTATCGGCGATGAGCAGTTCTTC; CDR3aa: CASSRTSGFIGDEQFF
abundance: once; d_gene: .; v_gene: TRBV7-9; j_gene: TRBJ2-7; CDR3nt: TGTGCCAGCAGATTGGGGGGTTTCTCTGAGCAGTACTTC; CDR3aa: CASRLGGFSEQYF